The 20 T cell receptor beta chains reported below all come from one sample, sequenced in a study of blood T cell repertoires in COVID-19. The data were produced by immunoSEQ multiplex PCR, yet TCRdb's version contains in-frame clones alone and is incomplete. The sample yields over 150,000 clones, around 86% seen once. The material sequenced was peripheral blood. The receptors originated from a woman older than 75 with COVID-19, enrolled during active disease.

This clone was counted once. V is TRBV6-5 and J is TRBJ2-1, with TRBD2 identical over 9 bases. Germline V gene lookup returns CDR1 MNHEY and CDR2 SVGAGI. J was trimmed by 8 bases and V by 0 bases; bases with no gene match: 2. This CDR3 has 14 residues. This CDR3 reads CASSYSLAGYEQFF. The CDR3 DNA sequence: TGTGCCAGCAGTTACTCACTAGCGGGTTATGAGCAGTTCTTC.

The rearrangement uses TRBV27 and TRBJ2-3; 9 nucleotides match TRBD2. CDR1 is MNHEY and CDR2 is SMNVEV in the germline V gene (reference sequence). The CDR3 runs to 12 residues. The V segment lost 4 bases and the J segment 9 bases; nucleotides outside the gene matches: 2. The CDR3, as DNA: TGTGCCAGCAGTTCCAGCGGGAGGACGCAGTATTTT. Translation: CASSSSGRTQYF.

This chain uses TRBV7-9 with TRBJ2-7; D perhaps matches TRBD1 (5 bases). Germline CDR1 reads SEHNR; CDR2 reads FQNEAQ (reference sequence). The V and J ends lost 5 bases and 6 bases respectively, with 20 bases between them. This CDR3 has 15 residues. CDR3 nucleotides: TGTGCCAGCAGCCCCTCCACAGGTTATAGAGGCGAGCAGTACTTC. This codes for CASSPSTGYRGEQYF.

CDR3 loop: CASKDQGGTEAFF. In DNA form, the CDR3 reads TGTGCCAGTAAAGATCAGGGAGGGACTGAAGCTTTCTTT. The chain carries TRBV19 and TRBJ1-1, with D maybe TRBD1 (5 bases). Germline CDR1 and CDR2: LNHDA and SQIVND (reference sequence). V shed 7 bases and J shed 5 bases, with 14 bases lying between them. The CDR3 has 13 residues. The complete variable domain, with remaining parts taken from reference TRBV19 and TRBJ1-1, reads DGGITQSPKYLFRKEGQNVTLSCEQNLNHDAMYWYRQDPGQGLRLIYYSQIVNDFQKGDIAEGYSVSREKKESFPLTVTSAQKNPTAFYLCASKDQGGTEAFFGQGTRLTVV.

The J gene is TRBJ2-7, the V gene TRBV4-1; D is unresolved. Trimming took off 0 bases at V and 0 bases at J, with 9 bases between the two ends. Germline-derived CDR1 and CDR2 are MGHRA and YSYEKL. This CDR3 has 15 residues. This chain's CDR3 is CASSQDRVFSYEQYF. In DNA, the CDR3 is TGCGCCAGCAGCCAAGATCGGGTGTTCTCCTACGAGCAGTACTTC.

V gene TRBV28 combines with J gene TRBJ1-1, with D unresolved. This CDR3 has 14 amino acids. The V end lost 4 bases, the J end lost 5 bases, and 14 bases lay between the germline ends. Germline V gene sequence: CDR1 MDHEN, CDR2 SYDVKM. The CDR3 bases are TGTGCCAGCAGTTCTCTTTTTGGGAGGACTGAAGCTTTCTTT. It specifies CASSSLFGRTEAFF.

The J gene is TRBJ2-5, the V gene TRBV9; D is perhaps TRBD2 (5 bases). Germline V gene lookup returns CDR1 SGDLS and CDR2 YYNGEE. The CDR3 runs 13 residues. The ends were cut back, 4 bases at V and 1 base at J, with 8 bases in the middle. Here the CDR3 DNA reads TGTGCCAGCAGCCGGGATCTCCAAGAGACCCAGTACTTC. This encodes CASSRDLQETQYF.

The chain is built from TRBV6-4 and TRBJ1-1, with 8 bases fitting TRBD1. V lost 6 bases, J lost 1 base, and 7 bases stayed unmatched. This CDR3 is 15 amino acids long. Germline lookup yields CDR1 MRHNA and CDR2 SNTAGT. Here the CDR3 DNA reads TGTGCCAGCAGCTCCGGACAGGGAGGGAACACTGAAGCTTTCTTT. Translating it yields CASSSGQGGNTEAFF.

As DNA, the CDR3 is TGTGCCAGCTCACCGTCCAGCGGGAGCCCCGAGCAGTACTTC. Translating it yields CASSPSSGSPEQYF. V is TRBV18 and J is TRBJ2-7; TRBD2 agrees at 8 bases. Unmatched junction bases numbered 7, after V lost 3 bases and J lost 6 bases. The germline gives CDR1 KGHSH, CDR2 LQKENI. The CDR3 runs to 14 residues.

This rearrangement joins TRBV5-1 to TRBJ2-1; TRBD2 is a possible D gene (6 bases). Germline lookup yields CDR1 SGHRS and CDR2 YFSETQ. Trimming shortened V by 1 base and J by 0 bases, and 8 bases separated the two germline ends. This CDR3 is 15 amino acids long. CDR3: CASSLSSGSYNEQFF. Written as DNA, the CDR3 is TGCGCCAGCAGCTTGAGTAGCGGCTCCTACAATGAGCAGTTCTTC.

The chain couples TRBV5-1 to TRBJ2-3, with 10 bases aligning to TRBD1. The junction had 3 bases not matched to a gene; V was cut back by 6 bases and J by 5 bases. CDR3 size: 13 residues. Germline CDR1 reads SGHRS; CDR2 reads YFSETQ. CDR3 sequence: CASNRDRGDTQYF. The DNA of the CDR3 is TGCGCCAGCAACCGGGACAGGGGAGATACGCAGTATTTT. Variable domain in full (rest from reference TRBV5-1 and TRBJ2-3): KAGVTQTPRYLIKTRGQQVTLSCSPISGHRSVSWYQQTPGQGLQFLFEYFSETQRNKGNFPGRFSGRQFSNSRSEMNVSTLELGDSALYLCASNRDRGDTQYFGPGTRLTVL.

V usage is TRBV4-2 and J usage is TRBJ1-3; possibly TRBD1 for D (5 bases). From germline, CDR1 is LGHNA and CDR2 YNFKEQ. The V end lost 7 bases, the J end lost 4 bases, and 20 bases lay between the germline ends. CDR3 length equals 16 residues. CDR3 nucleotides: TGTGCCAGCACCGGCGGGGCGGTGTCGAGGGGAAACACCATATATTTT. This encodes CASTGGAVSRGNTIYF.

This chain links TRBV9 with TRBJ2-2, with no clear D. The CDR3 covers 16 residues. In germline, CDR1 is SGDLS, CDR2 YYNGEE. Trimming stripped 4 bases from V and 1 base from J, with 14 bases between. CDR3 coding DNA: TGTGCCAGCAGCATCAGACCGACACTGAACACCGGGGAGCTGTTTTTT. Its translation: CASSIRPTLNTGELFF. The variable domain in full, with the rest retrieved from reference TRBV9 and TRBJ2-2, is DSGVTQTPKHLITATGQRVTLRCSPRSGDLSVYWYQQSLDQGLQFLIQYYNGEERAKGNILERFSAQQFPDLHSELNLSSLELGDSALYFCASSIRPTLNTGELFFGEGSRLTVL.

The chain recombines TRBV5-1 with TRBJ2-7; 7 bases align to TRBD1. The J segment lost 5 bases and the V segment lost 4 bases, leaving 9 bases of the junction unmatched. This CDR3 has 14 residues. Germline CDR1 and CDR2: SGHRS and YFSETQ. CDR3 amino acids: CASSASQGLHEQYF. The DNA for the CDR3 is TGCGCCAGCAGCGCCTCACAGGGGCTTCACGAGCAGTACTTC.

The rearrangement links TRBV5-6 to TRBJ2-2; TRBD1 is a possible D gene (5 bases). Germline lookup yields CDR1 SGHDT and CDR2 YYEEEE. Trimming removed 4 bases at V and 3 bases at J, with 7 bases between. The CDR3 has 13 residues. In DNA form, the CDR3 reads TGTGCCAGCAGCCGACAGTACACCGGGGAGCTGTTTTTT. Protein sequence: CASSRQYTGELFF.

The rearrangement joins TRBV14 to TRBJ2-3, with 11 bases matching TRBD2. With 3 bases clipped from V and 1 base from J, the junction kept 9 bases outside the gene matches. The CDR3 covers 18 residues. The germline CDR1 and CDR2 sequences are SGHDN and FVKESK. Written as DNA, the CDR3 is TGTGCCAGCAGCCAGAACCTAGGACTAGCGGGTGGCACAGATACGCAGTATTTT. As protein: CASSQNLGLAGGTDTQYF. The full variable domain, rest sourced from reference TRBV14 and TRBJ2-3, is EAGVTQFPSHSVIEKGQTVTLRCDPISGHDNLYWYRRVMGKEIKFLLHFVKESKQDESGMPNNRFLAERTGGTYSTLKVQPAELEDSGVYFCASSQNLGLAGGTDTQYFGPGTRLTVL.

This sequence joins TRBV21-1 and TRBJ2-3; the table gives TRBD2 as D, unverified against the DNA. TRBV21-1 is an annotated pseudogene. CDR3 length: 15 amino acids. The CDR3, as DNA: TGTGCCAGCTGTCGCCGTGAGCGTAGCACAGATACGCAGTATTTT. It yields the protein CASCRRERSTDTQYF.

This chain joins TRBV3-1 (or the pseudogene TRBV3-2) and TRBJ2-1, with 7 nucleotides matching TRBD2. The CDR3 length is 21 residues. Germline values: CDR1 LGHDT, CDR2 YNNKEL (reference sequence). Germline trimming cut 0 bases from V and 0 bases from J; bases unmatched to any gene: 17. As DNA, the CDR3 is TGTGCCAGCAGCCAAGATCCCCAAGGGCGGGGGACCTCTCCCTCCTACAATGAGCAGTTCTTC. Protein: CASSQDPQGRGTSPSYNEQFF.

The V call is TRBV9, the J call TRBJ1-4, with 7 bases matching TRBD1. Germline V gene data show CDR1 as SGDLS and CDR2 as YYNGEE. V gave up 5 bases and J gave up 6 bases; unmatched junction bases: 19. The CDR3 is made up of 18 amino acids. CDR3 amino acids: CASSSTGESRFGHEKLFF. As DNA, the CDR3 is TGTGCCAGCAGTTCAACAGGGGAGAGTCGCTTCGGGCATGAAAAACTGTTTTTT.

This clone was counted only a few times. The chain combines TRBV18 with TRBJ1-2, with TRBD1 identical over 9 bases. Trimming took 0 bases from V and 6 from J; bases not matched to a gene: 2. The germline CDR1 and CDR2 sequences are KGHSH and LQKENI. The CDR3 covers 14 residues. CDR3 DNA sequence: TGTGCCAGCTCACCACCGAGGGACAGGGATGGCTACACCTTC. It is translated as CASSPPRDRDGYTF.